The 23 T cell receptor beta chains reported below all come from one sample, sequenced in a study of human T cells and chemical hapten exposure. Time point meaning: pre-sensitization, week 0. Treatment here: therapeutic diphenylcyclopropenone sensitization with weekly scalp DPC. TCRdb reprocessed the RACE reads via MiXCR and lists one record per CDR3 protein. The sample records roughly 380,000 distinct CDR3 sequences, 4% to 6% being singletons. This specimen consisted of whole blood, obtained in connection with sensitization to the hapten diphenylcyclopropenone (DPC). These TCRs come from a woman between 45 and 65 years old with alopecia areata. Some clones in this sample may be carry-over from other donors' samples.

The chain joins TRBV7-2 to TRBJ1-6, with TRBD1 identical over 8 bases. Per the germline V gene, CDR1 is SGHTA and CDR2 is FQGNSA. The trim removed 0 bases at V and 6 bases at J, leaving 7 bases unmatched. CDR3 length: 17 amino acids. The CDR3 sequence: CASSLAVAGGSNSPLHF. The CDR3, as DNA: TGTGCCAGCAGCTTAGCGGTGGCAGGGGGCAGTAATTCACCCCTCCACTTT.

This clonotype occurred many times. The rearrangement links TRBV20-1 to TRBJ2-7, with D possibly being TRBD1 (6 bases). The CDR3 is 13 amino acids. V was trimmed by 4 bases and J by 2 bases, leaving 12 bases between them. Germline loops: CDR1 DFQATT, CDR2 SNEGSKA (reference sequence). This chain's CDR3 is CSANTQGAYEQYF. CDR3 bases: TGCAGTGCTAACACACAGGGCGCCTACGAGCAGTACTTC.

This clonotype was found many times. The rearrangement links TRBV2 to TRBJ2-3; possibly TRBD2 for D (6 bases). CDR1 and CDR2 from the germline V gene are SNHLY and FYNNEI. Between the trimmed V and J ends, which lost 7 bases and 2 bases, there was a span of 13 bases. The CDR3 has 14 residues. As DNA, the CDR3 is TGTGCCAGCAAGCTGGGGGGAAACACAGATACGCAGTATTTT. This gives the protein CASKLGGNTDTQYF.

This clonotype was found many times. The chain is built from TRBV15 and TRBJ2-7, with D possibly being TRBD2 (5 bases). V lost 0 bases, J lost 6 bases, and 6 bases lay in between. The CDR3 consists of 12 residues. Germline CDR1 is LNHNV and CDR2 is YYDKDF (reference sequence). The CDR3 spells CATSREAGEQYF. CDR3 nucleotide sequence: TGTGCCACCAGCAGAGAGGCGGGCGAGCAGTACTTC.

Remarks on this clonotype: This may be a read error, as it is one base from a much larger clone. The V call is TRBV12-3 or TRBV12-4, the J call TRBJ1-3; the match to TRBD1 covers 11 bases. This CDR3 has 14 amino acids. CDR3 protein: CAGSSRDRGNTIYF. CDR3 nucleotide sequence: TGTGCCGGCAGTTCCAGGGACAGGGGGAACACCATATATTTT.

This clonotype was detected only a few times. The V call is TRBV12-3 or TRBV12-4, the J call TRBJ1-2, with D possibly matching TRBD1 (6 bases). This CDR3 is 16 amino acids long. Deletions cut 2 bases from V and 1 base from J, with 14 bases between. For the CDR3, the DNA is TGTGCCAGCAGTTTAACCCAGGGGAGACTTAACTATGGCTACACCTTC. This gives the protein CASSLTQGRLNYGYTF.

This clonotype was observed a few times. The rearrangement links TRBV18 to TRBJ2-7, with D possibly matching TRBD1 (5 bases). The CDR3 loop spans 14 amino acids. V gave up 2 bases and J gave up 4 bases, with 12 bases separating them. Looked up from germline, CDR1 is KGHSH and CDR2 is LQKENI. The CDR3 region has the DNA TGTGCCAGCTCACCAATCAGGGCCACGTACGAGCAGTACTTC. Its translation: CASSPIRATYEQYF. Combining the CDR3 with reference TRBV18 and TRBJ2-7 gives the whole variable domain NAGVMQNPRHLVRRRGQEARLRCSPMKGHSHVYWYRQLPEEGLKFMVYLQKENIIDESGMPKERFSAEFPKEGPSILRIQQVVRGDSAAYFCASSPIRATYEQYFGPGTRLTVT.

The CDR3 sequence: CASSLARGLTNEKLFF. For the CDR3, the DNA is TGTGCCAGCAGCTTAGCGCGGGGACTGACTAATGAAAAACTGTTTTTT. This chain links TRBV7-2 with TRBJ1-4, with TRBD1 as a possible D gene (5 bases). The CDR3 is 16 amino acids. V was shortened by 0 bases and J by 2 bases, with 10 bases between the two germline ends. Germline CDR1 and CDR2: SGHTA and FQGNSA.

In its sample, this clonotype was seen many times. The chain combines TRBV20-1 with TRBJ1-3; TRBD1 agrees at 8 bases. Trimming cost V 3 bases and J 7 bases; bases outside gene matches: 8. Per germline, CDR1 DFQATT and CDR2 SNEGSKA (reference sequence). The CDR3 sequence is 14 residues long. The CDR3 sequence: CSASAETGANTIYF. The CDR3 DNA reads as TGCAGTGCTAGTGCCGAGACAGGGGCTAACACCATATATTTT.

This clonotype has a count of ten or more. This chain links TRBV15 with TRBJ1-5; D remains unclear. V was shortened by 1 base and J by 4 bases, with 2 bases between the two germline ends. The CDR3 extends over 12 amino acids. Germline V gene data show CDR1 as LNHNV and CDR2 as YYDKDF (reference sequence). CDR3 region: CATSRVNQPQHF. The DNA of the CDR3 is TGTGCCACCAGCAGAGTTAATCAGCCCCAGCATTTT. The entire variable domain, with the rest obtained from reference TRBV15 and TRBJ1-5, is as follows: DAMVIQNPRYQVTQFGKPVTLSCSQTLNHNVMYWYQQKSSQAPKLLFHYYDKDFNNEADTPDNFQSRRPNTSFCFLDIRSPGLGDTAMYLCATSRVNQPQHFGDGTRLSIL.

This clonotype was observed a handful of times. The chain carries TRBV15 and TRBJ1-1; D call uncertain. Trimming took 0 bases from V and 4 from J, leaving 12 bases between them. The germline V gene has CDR1 LNHNV and CDR2 YYDKDF (reference sequence). The CDR3 contains 15 residues. The CDR3 bases are TGTGCCACCAGCAGAGATAGTCAGGCGAGCACTGAAGCTTTCTTT. This codes for CATSRDSQASTEAFF.

This clonotype occurred many times. The J gene is TRBJ1-4, the V gene TRBV7-9; 7 bases fit TRBD1. The CDR3 length is 14 residues. In germline, CDR1 is SEHNR, CDR2 FQNEAQ (reference sequence). V trimming: 4 bases; J trimming: 7 bases; junction bases outside the gene matches: 6. CDR3 protein: CASSSTGDGEKLFF. CDR3 nucleotides: TGTGCCAGCAGCTCTACAGGGGACGGTGAAAAACTGTTTTTT.

V gene TRBV10-3 combines with J gene TRBJ1-4; D possibly corresponds to TRBD1 (6 bases). V was clipped by 7 bases and J by 4 bases, with 10 bases between them. Germline V gene data show CDR1 as ENHRY and CDR2 as SYGVKD. This CDR3 spans 13 amino acids. The CDR3 DNA is TGTGCCATCACGAGGGGGATTAATGAAAAACTGTTTTTT. Its translation: CAITRGINEKLFF.

This clonotype appeared a few times. This chain links TRBV3-1 with TRBJ1-3; D gene uncertain. V dropped 4 bases and J dropped 8 bases, with 12 bases sitting between them. The germline CDR1 and CDR2 sequences are LGHDT and YNNKEL (reference sequence). The CDR3 contains 13 residues. The CDR3: CASSPRSGDTIYF. The CDR3 nucleotides are TGTGCCAGCAGCCCCAGATCCGGCGACACCATATATTTT.

At least ten counts were recorded for this clonotype. The chain joins TRBV28 to TRBJ2-7; TRBD2 is a possible D gene (8 bases). The V gene lost 3 bases and the J gene lost 7 bases, with 16 bases spanning the gap. Per the germline V gene, CDR1 is MDHEN and CDR2 is SYDVKM. The CDR3 is 14 residues long. The CDR3 DNA reads TGTGCCAGCAGTTTTCGGACAGGCGGGAGGGAGCAGTACTTC. Its protein product is CASSFRTGGREQYF. The complete variable domain, with remaining parts taken from reference TRBV28 and TRBJ2-7, reads DVKVTQSSRYLVKRTGEKVFLECVQDMDHENMFWYRQDPGLGLRLIYFSYDVKMKEKGDIPEGYSVSREKKERFSLILESASTNQTSMYLCASSFRTGGREQYFGPGTRLTVT.

The table lists this clonotype with a few counts. The chain joins TRBV2 to TRBJ2-3; D gene ambiguous. The germline gives CDR1 SNHLY, CDR2 FYNNEI. Trimming stripped 4 bases from V and 6 bases from J, with 8 bases between. This CDR3 spans 12 amino acids. CDR3 in DNA: TGTGCCAGCAGTGCTTTGGAGGATACGCAGTATTTT. It yields the protein CASSALEDTQYF.

This clonotype was detected many times. The chain joins TRBV6-6 to TRBJ1-1, with unresolved D. Trimming removed 2 bases at V and 4 bases at J, with 11 bases between. CDR3 length: 14 residues. CDR1 and CDR2 (germline): MNHNY, SVGAGI (reference sequence). The CDR3 coding sequence is TGTGCCAGCAGTTACAGGGATCGAGGCACTGAAGCTTTCTTT. This encodes CASSYRDRGTEAFF.

This clonotype was detected only a few times. The CDR3 protein is CSARVPQGYGYTF. The CDR3 coding sequence is TGCAGTGCTAGAGTCCCACAGGGATATGGCTACACCTTC. The J gene is TRBJ1-2, the V gene TRBV20-1; a possible D gene is TRBD1 (6 bases). CDR3 length: 13 residues. CDR1 is DFQATT and CDR2 is SNEGSKA in the germline V gene (reference sequence). Trimming cost V 1 base and J 5 bases, with 11 bases left between them.

The chain couples TRBV3-1 to TRBJ2-3; tentatively, D is TRBD1 or TRBD2 (5 bases each). Germline V gene data show CDR1 as LGHDT and CDR2 as YNNKEL (reference sequence). V lost 8 bases and J lost 2, with 11 bases in between. The CDR3 has 13 amino acids. The CDR3 region has the DNA TGTGCCAGCGGAGGACACATCACAGATACGCAGTATTTT. It yields the protein CASGGHITDTQYF.

This clonotype was counted between two and nine times. The chain recombines TRBV9 with TRBJ1-5; D is unclear. Germline V CDR1 and CDR2: SGDLS, YYNGEE. This CDR3 region has 14 residues. V lost 2 bases and J lost 1, with 7 bases in between. This CDR3 reads CASSVFGSNQPQHF. The CDR3 nucleotides are TGTGCCAGCAGCGTTTTTGGCAGCAATCAGCCCCAGCATTTT.

The chain is built from TRBV15 and TRBJ2-6; D unresolved. CDR3 length equals 16 residues. V was trimmed by 0 bases and J by 2 bases, leaving 8 bases between them. Per the germline V gene, CDR1 is LNHNV and CDR2 is YYDKDF (reference sequence). CDR3 nucleotides: TGTGCCACCAGCAGAGATTCAGGAGCTGGGGCCAACGTCCTGACTTTC. This encodes CATSRDSGAGANVLTF.

In its sample, this clonotype was seen many times. The chain employs TRBV29-1 and TRBJ1-1, with 9 bases matching TRBD1. The V segment lost 6 bases and the J segment 0 bases; nucleotides outside the gene matches: 8. CDR1 is SQVTM, CDR2 ANQGSEA, per germline. The CDR3 extends over 15 amino acids. As DNA, the CDR3 is TGCAGCGTCATGAGTCGACAGGGGGTGAACACTGAAGCTTTCTTT. Encoded protein: CSVMSRQGVNTEAFF.

This clonotype was seen repeatedly, ten times or more. The chain combines TRBV5-1 with TRBJ1-1, with 7 positions matching TRBD1. Germline trimming cut 0 bases from V and 6 bases from J; bases unmatched to any gene: 5. The CDR3 contains 14 residues. CDR1 SGHRS and CDR2 YFSETQ come from the germline V gene. The CDR3 region is CASSLDRGLPEAFF. CDR3 DNA: TGCGCCAGCAGCTTGGACAGGGGTTTACCTGAAGCTTTCTTT.